This TCR beta chain was captured by sequencing in a study of T cell repertoires in cytomegalovirus infection. Whole-study findings and limits: HLA-C-restricted CMV clonotypes gave the most frequent clonotype in two of eight donors. Public TCR beta family frequency separated CMV-and-HLA carriers, including in an independent cohort.

The germline V gene has CDR1 DFQATT and CDR2 SNEGSKA (reference sequence). Trimming cost V 4 bases and J 0 bases; bases outside gene matches: 6. The CDR3 is 16 residues long. TCRdb itself ran the reads through MiXCR, one entry per CDR3 protein. Of 200,000 to 300,000 distinct CDR3 sequences in the sample, roughly 15% were seen once. With respect to this clonotype: The antigen remains unidentified.

The chain uses TRBV20-1 and TRBJ2-7; 13 bases line up with TRBD2. The clonotype comes from a human donor in good health (CMV status not recorded). Some clones in this sample may be carry-over from other donors' samples. Sequencing used PBMCs. CDR3: CSATPRTSGSSYEQYF. The DNA of the CDR3 is TGCAGTGCTACCCCGCGGACTAGCGGGAGCTCCTACGAGCAGTACTTC.